This T cell receptor (beta chain) was identified during a study of breast tumors, draining lymph nodes, adjacent tissues. Study results and caveats: Data only fit, rather than demonstrated, lymph node origin of most tumor T cells. Luminal-like breast cancer showed significantly greater tumor-nontumor repertoire similarity than basal-like breast cancer did. Tumor repertoires ranked between lymph nodes and nontumor tissue in diversity, with V and J gene preferences. Findings are consistent with lymph node origin and intratumoral expansion of most tumor T cells.

MiXCR, applied by TCRdb to the multiplex PCR reads, yields one record per CDR3 protein. Here the sample spans hundreds of thousands of distinct CDR3 sequences, less than 40% being singletons. CDR3 size: 14 residues. Germline loops: CDR1 SGHNT, CDR2 YYREEE (reference sequence). Trimming took off 1 base at V and 7 bases at J, with 12 bases between the two ends. Axillary draining lymph nodes of breast cancer patients supplied the node samples. Points on this clonotype: Its antigen is unknown.

The sample taken for sequencing was axillary lymph node tissue. The chain combines TRBV5-4 with TRBJ1-5; the D gene is possibly TRBD1 (6 bases). This TCR derives from a female donor with breast cancer. Some clones in this sample may be carry-over from other donors' samples. The CDR3 DNA is TGTGCCAGCAGCTTGTGGGGGGCTGGGCAGCCCCAGCATTTT. Translating gives CASSLWGAGQPQHF.